This T cell receptor (beta chain) was documented in a study of blood T cell repertoires in COVID-19. Study information: T cells, B-cell-depleted T cells, or PBMCs supplied cDNA or gDNA.

Authors' methods: The authors estimated nucleated cell counts from reference gene primer amplification. Some clones are missing from TCRdb's copy, which holds only in-frame ones; the method was immunoSEQ multiplex PCR. D and trimming come from the DNA, and the V and J calls and clone size come from that table. The table shows under 150,000 clones, with around 85% occurring only once. CDR3 length: 14 residues. In germline, CDR1 is SGHTA, CDR2 FQGNSA. The V and J ends lost 3 bases and 4 bases, in that order; junction bases with no gene match: 3. This chain connects TRBV7-2 to TRBJ1-2; 9 bases fit TRBD1. The TCR originated in a woman aged 40 to 50 with active or convalescent COVID-19. The sequenced material came from peripheral blood. CDR3: CASSFGDRAYGYTF. The CDR3 coding sequence is TGTGCCAGCAGCTTCGGGGACAGGGCCTATGGCTACACCTTC.